A selection of T cell receptor beta chains follows, all from one sample in a study of blood T cells in healthy people across ages. TCRdb reanalysed the 5' RACE reads using MiXCR and keeps one entry per CDR3 protein. The sample yields around 900,000 distinct CDR3 sequences, just over 50% seen once. Sequences were obtained from blood. The receptors originated from a woman in her sixties or seventies in good health. The CDR3 runs from the conserved cysteine through the conserved F or W. The D gene is left open where the match is weak. The size of a clone is reported for some rows only, either as once, few or many, or as a class for expanded clones.

v_gene	d_gene	abundance	j_gene	CDR3aa	CDR3nt
TRBV7-2	-	once	TRBJ2-3	CASRRPGGDMQYF	TGTGCCAGCAGACGACCCGGTGGGGATATGCAGTATTTT
TRBV25-1	-	-	TRBJ1-6	CASSEAGASYNSPLHF	TGTGCCAGCAGTGAGGCAGGGGCGTCGTATAATTCACCCCTCCACTTT
TRBV5-1	-	-	TRBJ2-2	CASSHGSYTGELFF	TGCGCCAGCAGCCATGGGTCCTACACCGGGGAGCTGTTTTTT
TRBV29-1	TRBD1	few	TRBJ2-1	CSASGTGGGEQFF	TGCAGCGCCTCCGGGACAGGGGGCGGTGAGCAGTTCTTC
TRBV3-1	-	few	TRBJ2-3	CASSHRRSSTDTQYF	TGTGCCAGCAGCCACCGAAGATCTAGCACAGATACGCAGTATTTT
TRBV11-2	-	-	TRBJ2-1	CASTPLRESSYNEQFF	TGTGCCAGCACCCCGTTACGGGAGAGCTCCTACAATGAGCAGTTCTTC
TRBV9	-	few	TRBJ2-5	CASSAQLGRSQETQYF	TGTGCCAGCAGCGCCCAACTAGGCCGGAGTCAAGAGACCCAGTACTTC
TRBV7-9	-	-	TRBJ2-6	CALGVSGANVLTF	TGCGCACTGGGGGTCTCTGGGGCCAACGTCCTGACTTTC
TRBV20-1	-	-	TRBJ2-1	CSAVAGGSALRETQFF	TGCAGTGCTGTCGCAGGTGGGAGCGCCTTACGGGAGACCCAGTTCTTC
TRBV4-2	-	many	TRBJ1-5	CASSQALGGNQPQHF	TGTGCCAGCAGCCAAGCTCTAGGGGGCAATCAGCCCCAGCATTTT
TRBV3-1	-	-	TRBJ2-1	CASSQKRPYNEQFF	TGTGCCAGCAGCCAAAAGCGACCGTACAATGAGCAGTTCTTC
TRBV5-4	TRBD2	-	TRBJ2-4	CASSFSGGSKNIQYF	TGTGCCAGCAGCTTTAGCGGGGGTTCCAAAAACATTCAGTACTTC
TRBV6-2/TRBV6-3	-	-	TRBJ2-1	CATRNLGNEQFF	TGTGCCACCCGGAACCTCGGGAATGAGCAGTTCTTC
TRBV7-2	-	-	TRBJ2-5	CASSLVGGTTGETQYF	TGTGCCAGCAGCTTAGTCGGGGGAACAACAGGGGAGACCCAGTACTTC
TRBV25-1	-	-	TRBJ1-1	CASSEVAGTEAFF	TGTGCCAGCAGTGAGGTGGCCGGCACTGAAGCTTTCTTT
TRBV4-2	TRBD2	-	TRBJ2-7	CASSLRTSGQTYEQYF	TGTGCCAGCAGCTTAAGGACTAGCGGGCAGACCTACGAGCAGTACTTC
TRBV10-3	-	few	TRBJ2-1	CAISGFFRGFYYNEQFF	TGTGCCATCAGTGGGTTTTTCCGGGGATTTTACTACAATGAGCAGTTCTTC
TRBV5-1	TRBD2	once	TRBJ2-5	CASSLFLAGVGETQYF	TGCGCCAGCAGCCTCTTCCTAGCGGGAGTTGGAGAGACCCAGTACTTC
TRBV30	-	-	TRBJ2-7	CAWARHRYEQYF	TGTGCCTGGGCTAGACACCGCTACGAGCAGTACTTC
TRBV28	-	-	TRBJ2-5	CASSPRTQLLETQYF	TGTGCCAGCAGTCCGCGGACGCAGCTATTGGAGACCCAGTACTTC
TRBV20-1	-	-	TRBJ2-3	CSANRVTDTQYF	TGCAGTGCTAACAGGGTGACAGATACGCAGTATTTT
TRBV7-8	-	few	TRBJ2-3	CASSFSEQVQVQYF	TGTGCCAGCAGCTTCAGCGAACAAGTCCAGGTGCAGTATTTT
TRBV7-9	-	few	TRBJ1-2	CASSLEGFYGYTF	TGTGCCAGCAGCTTAGAGGGGTTCTATGGCTACACCTTC
TRBV29-1	TRBD1	-	TRBJ2-7	CSVSQGAVPFYNEQYF	TGCAGCGTTTCCCAGGGGGCCGTCCCATTTTACAATGAGCAGTACTTC
TRBV20-1	-	few	TRBJ1-2	CSATNPYINLNYGYTF	TGCAGTGCTACGAACCCTTACATAAATTTGAACTATGGCTACACCTTC
TRBV9	TRBD2	-	TRBJ2-1	CASRLADSGSNEQFF	TGTGCCAGCAGGCTAGCGGACTCAGGTTCCAATGAGCAGTTCTTC
TRBV11-3	TRBD2	-	TRBJ2-2	CASSSSGTGPGELFF	TGTGCCAGCAGCTCTAGCGGAACGGGTCCCGGGGAGCTGTTTTTT
TRBV12-3/TRBV12-4	-	few	TRBJ2-1	CASLRYVTSSYNEQFF	TGTGCCAGCCTCCGATATGTTACTAGCTCCTACAATGAGCAGTTCTTC
TRBV3-1	-	-	TRBJ2-1	CASRAARNSYNEQFF	TGTGCCAGCAGAGCAGCCCGAAATTCCTACAATGAGCAGTTCTTC